This T cell receptor beta chain was observed in a study of OX40 agonist ivuxolimab in advanced cancers. Study results and caveats: Circulating CD4+ and CD8+ T cells showed clonal expansion by week 6 at 0.1 to 3.0 mg/kg.

This clone was seen just once. Its antigen remains unidentified. In germline, CDR1 is LNHDA, CDR2 SQIVND (reference sequence). The CDR3 has 14 residues. V was cut by 4 bases and J by 5 bases, with 14 bases left in between. TCRdb keeps only in-frame clones here, not all; method: immunoSEQ multiplex PCR. The sample includes over 40,000 clones, approximately 83% seen only once; the top ten take 3% to 3.5%. The chain is built from TRBV19 and TRBJ1-2; D might be TRBD1 (5 bases). This TCR came from an adult with an advanced solid tumor such as melanoma, head and neck, liver or kidney cancer. The specimen comprised CD4+ or CD8+ T cells sorted from blood, sampled in a trial of the OX40 agonist ivuxolimab. The CDR3 coding sequence is TGTGCCAGTAGTACCTCGTGGGGGTCTTATGGCTACACCTTC. Its protein product is CASSTSWGSYGYTF.